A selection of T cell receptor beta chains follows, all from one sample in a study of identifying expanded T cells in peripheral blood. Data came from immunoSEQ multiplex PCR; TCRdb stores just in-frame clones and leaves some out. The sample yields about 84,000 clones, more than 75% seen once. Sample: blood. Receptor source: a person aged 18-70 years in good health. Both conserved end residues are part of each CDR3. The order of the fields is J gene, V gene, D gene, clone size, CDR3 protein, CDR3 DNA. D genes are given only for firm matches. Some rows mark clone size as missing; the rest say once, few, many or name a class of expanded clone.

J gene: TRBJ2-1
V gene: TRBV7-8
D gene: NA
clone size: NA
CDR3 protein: CASSLRMGARNEQFF
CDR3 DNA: TGTGCCAGCAGCCTTAGGATGGGGGCGCGGAATGAGCAGTTCTTC

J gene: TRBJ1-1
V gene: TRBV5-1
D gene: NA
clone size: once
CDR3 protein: CASSLVAVNTEAFF
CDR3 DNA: TGCGCCAGCAGCTTGGTCGCAGTGAACACTGAAGCTTTCTTT

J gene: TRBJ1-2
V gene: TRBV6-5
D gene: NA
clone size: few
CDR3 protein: CASSYGRTGTYGYTF
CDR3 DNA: TGTGCCAGCAGTTACGGACGTACGGGGACCTATGGCTACACCTTC

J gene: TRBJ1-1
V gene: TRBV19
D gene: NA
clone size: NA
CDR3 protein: CASNVLDNTEAFF
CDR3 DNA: TGTGCCAGTAATGTTCTTGATAACACTGAAGCTTTCTTT

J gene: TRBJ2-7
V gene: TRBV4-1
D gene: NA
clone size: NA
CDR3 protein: CASSRISFEGIPSYEQYF
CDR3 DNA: TGCGCCAGCAGCCGGATCTCCTTCGAGGGAATTCCCTCCTACGAGCAGTACTTC

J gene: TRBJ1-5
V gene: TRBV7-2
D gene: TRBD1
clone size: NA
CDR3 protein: CASSLRTGAQPQHF
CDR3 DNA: TGTGCCAGCAGCTTACGGACAGGGGCCCAGCCCCAGCATTTT

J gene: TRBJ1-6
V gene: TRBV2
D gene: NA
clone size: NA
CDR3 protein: CASSEPGNSPLHF
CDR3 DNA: TGTGCCAGCAGTGAACCAGGGAATTCACCCCTCCACTTT

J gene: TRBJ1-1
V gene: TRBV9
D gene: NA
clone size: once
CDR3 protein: CASSVGRNTEAFF
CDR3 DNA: TGTGCCAGCAGCGTAGGCAGGAACACTGAAGCTTTCTTT

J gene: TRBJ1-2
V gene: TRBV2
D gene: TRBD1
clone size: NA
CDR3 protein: CASRADRRSGYTF
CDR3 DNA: TGTGCCAGCAGGGCGGACAGGCGGAGTGGCTACACCTTC

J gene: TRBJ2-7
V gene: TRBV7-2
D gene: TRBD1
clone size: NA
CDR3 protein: CASSSRVTGGTQYF
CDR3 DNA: TGTGCCAGCAGCTCGCGGGTTACAGGGGGCACACAGTACTTC

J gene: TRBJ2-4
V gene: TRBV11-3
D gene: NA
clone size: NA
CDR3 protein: CASSPGTTGNIQYF
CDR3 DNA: TGTGCCAGCAGCCCCGGGACGACGGGTAACATTCAGTACTTC

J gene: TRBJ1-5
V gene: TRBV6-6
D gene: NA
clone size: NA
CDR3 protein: CASSPSRSNQPQHF
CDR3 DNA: TGTGCCAGCAGCCCATCGAGGAGCAATCAGCCCCAGCATTTT

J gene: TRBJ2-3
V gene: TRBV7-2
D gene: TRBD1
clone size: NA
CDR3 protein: CASSMDRGTDTQYF
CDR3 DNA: TGTGCCAGCAGCATGGACAGGGGCACAGATACGCAGTATTTT

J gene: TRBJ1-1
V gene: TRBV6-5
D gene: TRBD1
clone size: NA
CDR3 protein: CASSPGQGGEAFF
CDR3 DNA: TGTGCCAGCAGTCCGGGACAGGGGGGTGAAGCTTTCTTT